Listed below are T cell receptor beta chains from one sample, sequenced in a study of blood T cell repertoires in COVID-19. Sequencing was performed with immunoSEQ multiplex PCR; in TCRdb, only in-frame clones are kept and a portion is missing. Here the sample spans roughly 250,000 clones, 87% being singletons. Sequenced input: PBMCs or T cells enriched from blood (not recorded which). The receptors here all came from a woman in her twenties or thirties with acute COVID-19. Both conserved end residues are part of each CDR3.

TRBJ1-1	TRBV19	CASSFGIGTEAFF
TRBJ2-7	TRBV3-1/TRBV3-2	CASSPGTGPYEQYF
TRBJ2-7	TRBV4-2	CASSQGPGQGDEQYF
TRBJ2-7	TRBV28	CASFWRHEQYF
TRBJ1-5	TRBV19	CASSIATGAWSNQPQHF
TRBJ2-1	TRBV2	CASEGDNEQFF
TRBJ2-2	TRBV30	CAWRAGRTGELFF
TRBJ1-3	TRBV25-1	CASSNRASGNTIYF
TRBJ1-3	TRBV28	CASSFTLSGNTIYF
TRBJ2-7	TRBV7-8	CASSLAGLGSYEQYF
TRBJ1-1	TRBV27	CASRPWDRAKGTEAFF
TRBJ1-1	TRBV6-1	CASSDQLKKMNTEAFF
TRBJ1-2	TRBV2	CASMSGGYGYTF
TRBJ1-5	TRBV5-8	CASTSTGFSNQPQHF